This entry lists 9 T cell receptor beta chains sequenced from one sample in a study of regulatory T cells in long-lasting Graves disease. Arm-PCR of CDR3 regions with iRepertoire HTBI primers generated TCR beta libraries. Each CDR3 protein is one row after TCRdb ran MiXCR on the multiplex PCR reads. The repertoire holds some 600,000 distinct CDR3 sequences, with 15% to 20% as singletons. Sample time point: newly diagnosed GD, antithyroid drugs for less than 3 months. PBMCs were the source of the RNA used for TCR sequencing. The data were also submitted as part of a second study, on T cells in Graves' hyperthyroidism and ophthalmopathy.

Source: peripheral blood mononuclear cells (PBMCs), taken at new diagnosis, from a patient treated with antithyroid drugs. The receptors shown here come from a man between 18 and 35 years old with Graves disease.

The CDR3 loop reads CASSLGSASRRNQPQHF. The CDR3 coding sequence is TGTGCCAGCAGCTTAGGGTCCGCGTCAAGAAGGAATCAGCCCCAGCATTTT. The rearrangement links TRBV7-2 to TRBJ1-5; unclear D gene. CDR3 size: 17 residues. Deletions cut 1 base from V and 4 bases from J, with 17 bases between. Germline V gene data show CDR1 as SGHTA and CDR2 as FQGNSA.

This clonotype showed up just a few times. CDR3 region: CASSYSRGSAYEQYF. DNA of the CDR3: TGTGCCAGCAGTTACTCTAGGGGATCGGCCTACGAGCAGTACTTC. This sequence joins TRBV6-2 or TRBV6-3 and TRBJ2-7; tentative D call: TRBD1 (5 bases). This CDR3 has 15 amino acids. The ends were cut back, 0 bases at V and 2 bases at J, with 11 bases in the middle. CDR1 and CDR2 from the germline V gene are MNHEY and SVGEGT.

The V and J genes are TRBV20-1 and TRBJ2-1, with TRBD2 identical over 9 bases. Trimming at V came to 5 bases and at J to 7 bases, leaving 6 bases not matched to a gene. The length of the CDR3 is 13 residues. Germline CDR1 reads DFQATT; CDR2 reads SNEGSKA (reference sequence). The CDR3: CSADSGSGNEQFF. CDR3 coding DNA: TGCAGTGCTGATAGCGGGAGCGGAAATGAGCAGTTCTTC.

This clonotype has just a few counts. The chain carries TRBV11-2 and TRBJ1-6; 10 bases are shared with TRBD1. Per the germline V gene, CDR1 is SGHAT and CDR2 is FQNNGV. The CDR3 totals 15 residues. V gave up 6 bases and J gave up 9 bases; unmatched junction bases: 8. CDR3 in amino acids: CASRSAGTGVSPLHF. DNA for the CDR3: TGTGCCAGCAGATCAGCCGGGACAGGGGTTTCACCCCTCCACTTT.

For the CDR3, the DNA is TGTGCCGCTGGGGGCGGCAGGGACTATCAGCCCCAGCATTTT. This encodes CAAGGGRDYQPQHF. The chain has TRBV28 and TRBJ1-5; D might be TRBD1 (6 bases). Trimming pared 11 bases from V and 5 bases from J, leaving 19 bases between. This CDR3 has 14 amino acids. CDR1 is MDHEN and CDR2 is SYDVKM in the germline V gene.

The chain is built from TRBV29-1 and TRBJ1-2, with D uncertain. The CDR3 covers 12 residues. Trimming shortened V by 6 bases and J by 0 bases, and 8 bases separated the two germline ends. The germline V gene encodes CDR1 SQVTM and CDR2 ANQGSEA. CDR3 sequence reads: CSVLATNYGYTF. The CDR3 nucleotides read TGCAGCGTCCTCGCTACTAACTATGGCTACACCTTC.

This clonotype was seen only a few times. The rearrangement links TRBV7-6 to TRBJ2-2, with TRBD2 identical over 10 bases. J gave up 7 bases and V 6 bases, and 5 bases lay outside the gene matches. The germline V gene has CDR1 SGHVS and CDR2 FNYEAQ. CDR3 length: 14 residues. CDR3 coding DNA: TGTGCCAGCAGTCGCACTAGCGGGAACGGGGAGCTGTTTTTT. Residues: CASSRTSGNGELFF.

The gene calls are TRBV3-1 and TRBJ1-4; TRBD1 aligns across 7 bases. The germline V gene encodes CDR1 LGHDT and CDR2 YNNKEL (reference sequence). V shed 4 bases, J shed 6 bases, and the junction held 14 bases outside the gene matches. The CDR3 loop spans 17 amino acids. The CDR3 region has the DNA TGTGCCAGCAGCCCTCCAGGGACAGTCCCGGGGGATGAAAAACTGTTTTTT. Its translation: CASSPPGTVPGDEKLFF. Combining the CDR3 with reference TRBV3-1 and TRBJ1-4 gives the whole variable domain DTAVSQTPKYLVTQMGNDKSIKCEQNLGHDTMYWYKQDSKKFLKIMFSYNNKELIINETVPNRFSPKSPDKAHLNLHINSLELGDSAVYFCASSPPGTVPGDEKLFFGSGTQLSVL.

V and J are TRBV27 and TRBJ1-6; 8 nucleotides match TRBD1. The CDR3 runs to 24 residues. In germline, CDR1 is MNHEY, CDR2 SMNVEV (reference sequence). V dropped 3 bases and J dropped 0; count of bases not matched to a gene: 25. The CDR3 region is CASSFPTLRKTGDPRSSYNSPLHF. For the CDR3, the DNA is TGTGCCAGCAGTTTCCCGACCCTCCGAAAGACAGGGGATCCTAGGAGCTCCTATAATTCACCCCTCCACTTT.